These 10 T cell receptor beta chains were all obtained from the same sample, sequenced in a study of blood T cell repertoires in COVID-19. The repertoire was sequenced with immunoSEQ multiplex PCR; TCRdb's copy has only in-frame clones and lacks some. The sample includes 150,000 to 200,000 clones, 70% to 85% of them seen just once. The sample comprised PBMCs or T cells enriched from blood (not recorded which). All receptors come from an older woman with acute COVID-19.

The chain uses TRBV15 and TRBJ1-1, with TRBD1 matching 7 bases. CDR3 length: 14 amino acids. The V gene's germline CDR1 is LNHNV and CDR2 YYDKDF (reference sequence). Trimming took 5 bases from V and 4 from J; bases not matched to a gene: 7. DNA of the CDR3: TGTGCCACCAGCCAAGACAGGGTGGGCACTGAAGCTTTCTTT. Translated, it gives CATSQDRVGTEAFF.

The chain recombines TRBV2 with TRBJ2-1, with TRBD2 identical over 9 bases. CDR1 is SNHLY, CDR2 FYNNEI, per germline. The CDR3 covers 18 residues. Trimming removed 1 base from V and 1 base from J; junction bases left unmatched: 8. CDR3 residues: CASSEGGTSTGSYNEQFF. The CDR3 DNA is TGTGCCAGCAGTGAAGGTGGGACTAGCACGGGATCCTACAATGAGCAGTTCTTC.

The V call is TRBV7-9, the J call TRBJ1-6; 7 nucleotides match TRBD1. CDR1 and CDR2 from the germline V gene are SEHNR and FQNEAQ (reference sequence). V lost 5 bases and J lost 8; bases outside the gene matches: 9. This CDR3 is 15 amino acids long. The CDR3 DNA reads TGTGCCAGCAGCCTCAGCGTCCAGGGGGATTCACCCCTCCACTTT. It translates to CASSLSVQGDSPLHF.

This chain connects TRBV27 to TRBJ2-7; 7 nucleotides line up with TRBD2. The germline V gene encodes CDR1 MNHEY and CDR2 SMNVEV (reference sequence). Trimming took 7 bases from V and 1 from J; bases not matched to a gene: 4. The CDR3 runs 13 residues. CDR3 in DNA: TGTGCCAGCACCCGGCGGGGGTCCTACGAGCAGTACTTC. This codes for CASTRRGSYEQYF.

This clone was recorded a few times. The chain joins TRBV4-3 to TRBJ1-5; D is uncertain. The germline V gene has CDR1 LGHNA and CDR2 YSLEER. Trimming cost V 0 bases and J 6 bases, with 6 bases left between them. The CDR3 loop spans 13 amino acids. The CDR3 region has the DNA TGCGCCAGCAGCCAAGATCTGGCTCAGCCCCAGCATTTT. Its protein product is CASSQDLAQPQHF.

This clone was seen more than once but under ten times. CDR3 DNA sequence: TGTGCCTTTGACGGTTGGGCCTGGGGAAACACCATATATTTT. This codes for CAFDGWAWGNTIYF. The gene calls are TRBV30 and TRBJ1-3; D not resolved. Trimming cost V 7 bases and J 4 bases, with 17 bases left between them. From germline, CDR1 is GTSNPN and CDR2 SVGIG (reference sequence). CDR3 length: 14 residues.

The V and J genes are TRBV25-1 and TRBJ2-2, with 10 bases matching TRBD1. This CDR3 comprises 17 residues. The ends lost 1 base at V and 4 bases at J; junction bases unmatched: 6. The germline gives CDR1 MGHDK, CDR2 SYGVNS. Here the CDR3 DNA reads TGTGCCAGCAGTGAATCGACGACAGGGGGCCCCACCGGGGAGCTGTTTTTT. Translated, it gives CASSESTTGGPTGELFF.

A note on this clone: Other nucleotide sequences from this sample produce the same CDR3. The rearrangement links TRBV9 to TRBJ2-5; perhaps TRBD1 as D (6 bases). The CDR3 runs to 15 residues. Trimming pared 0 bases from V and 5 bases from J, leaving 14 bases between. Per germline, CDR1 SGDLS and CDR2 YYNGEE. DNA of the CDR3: TGTGCCAGCAGCGTAGGGGGTGGTGGACAGGAGACCCAGTACTTC. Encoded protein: CASSVGGGGQETQYF.

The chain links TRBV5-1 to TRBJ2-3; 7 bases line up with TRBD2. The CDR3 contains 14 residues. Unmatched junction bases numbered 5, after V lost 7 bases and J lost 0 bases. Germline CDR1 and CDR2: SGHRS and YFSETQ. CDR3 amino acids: CASRGGPSTDTQYF. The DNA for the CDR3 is TGCGCCAGCCGGGGAGGGCCTAGCACAGATACGCAGTATTTT.

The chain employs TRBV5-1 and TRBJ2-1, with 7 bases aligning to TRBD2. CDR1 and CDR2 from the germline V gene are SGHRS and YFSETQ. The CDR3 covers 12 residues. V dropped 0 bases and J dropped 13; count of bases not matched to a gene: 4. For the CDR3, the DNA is TGCGCCAGCAGCTTGGAGACTAGCATACAGTTCTTC. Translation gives CASSLETSIQFF.